This T cell receptor (beta chain) was captured by sequencing in a study of blood T cell repertoires in COVID-19. The wider study: Acute and convalescent COVID-19 specimens originated in the United States, Italy and Spain. Sample material is recorded as cDNA or gDNA derived from T cells, B-cell-depleted T cells, or PBMCs.

This CDR3 region has 16 residues. Losses at the gene ends were 3 bases for V and 5 bases for J; bases not matched to a gene: 4. Germline V gives CDR1 SGDLS, CDR2 YYNGEE. Repertoires were generated with immunoSEQ multiplex PCR, while TCRdb's copy carries only in-frame clones and drops some. The table lists around 200,000 clones, about 88% of them singletons, with approximately 2.1% in the top ten. Participants spanned ages about 18 to 90 years and resided in roughly 22 US areas. Assignment of participants to cohorts was predicated upon participant-reported clinical history. The clonotype comes from a woman in her forties with acute COVID-19. The chain links TRBV9 to TRBJ2-2, with 13 bases identical to TRBD2. The material sequenced was PBMCs or T cells enriched from blood (not recorded which). CDR3 loop: CASSGGTSGKTGELFF. The CDR3 coding sequence is TGTGCCAGCAGCGGAGGGACTAGCGGGAAGACCGGGGAGCTGTTTTTT.